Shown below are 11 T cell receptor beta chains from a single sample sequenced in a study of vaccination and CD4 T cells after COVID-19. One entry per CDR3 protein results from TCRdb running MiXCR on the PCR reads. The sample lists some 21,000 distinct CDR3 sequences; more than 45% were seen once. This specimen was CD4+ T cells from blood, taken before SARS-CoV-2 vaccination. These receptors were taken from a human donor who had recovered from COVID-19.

CDR3 nucleotide sequence: TGTGCCAGCAGGGGGGCAGGGGGTAACTATGGCTACACCTTC. It codes for CASRGAGGNYGYTF. The chain joins TRBV6-1 to TRBJ1-2, with 7 bases that match TRBD1. The CDR3 spans 14 residues. Germline assignment: CDR1 MNHNS and CDR2 SASEGT. Losses at the gene ends were 6 bases for V and 1 base for J; bases not matched to a gene: 5.

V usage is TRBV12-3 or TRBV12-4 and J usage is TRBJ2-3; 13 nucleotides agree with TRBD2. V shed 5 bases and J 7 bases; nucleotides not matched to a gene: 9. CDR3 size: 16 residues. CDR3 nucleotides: TGTGCCAGCAGTGGTTACGGACTAGCGGGAGTTAATACGCAGTATTTT. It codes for CASSGYGLAGVNTQYF.

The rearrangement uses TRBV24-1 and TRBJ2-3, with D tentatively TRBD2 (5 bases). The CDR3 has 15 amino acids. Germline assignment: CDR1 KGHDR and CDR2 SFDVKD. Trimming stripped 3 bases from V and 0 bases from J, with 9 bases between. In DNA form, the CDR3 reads TGTGCCACCAGTGATCCCGAGCGGAGCACAGATACGCAGTATTTT. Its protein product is CATSDPERSTDTQYF.

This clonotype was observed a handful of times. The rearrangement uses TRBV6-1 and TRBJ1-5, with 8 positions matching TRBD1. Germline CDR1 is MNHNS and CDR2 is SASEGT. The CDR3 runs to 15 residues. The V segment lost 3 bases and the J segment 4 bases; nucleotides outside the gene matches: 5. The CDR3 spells CASSDRQGYNQPQHF. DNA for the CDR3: TGTGCCAGCAGTGACCGACAGGGGTATAATCAGCCCCAGCATTTT.

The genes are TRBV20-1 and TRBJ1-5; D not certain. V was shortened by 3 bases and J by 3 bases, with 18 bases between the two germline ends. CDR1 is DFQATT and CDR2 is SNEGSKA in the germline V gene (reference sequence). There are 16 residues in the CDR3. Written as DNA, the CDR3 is TGCAGTGCTAGGCGGCCTGGTACGGGTAACAATCAGCCCCAGCATTTT. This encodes CSARRPGTGNNQPQHF.

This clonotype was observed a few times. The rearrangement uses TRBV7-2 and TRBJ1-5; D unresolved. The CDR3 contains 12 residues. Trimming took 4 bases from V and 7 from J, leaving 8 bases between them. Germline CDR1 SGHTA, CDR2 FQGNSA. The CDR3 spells CASSSRGQPQHF. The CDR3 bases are TGTGCCAGCAGCTCCCGCGGGCAGCCCCAGCATTTT. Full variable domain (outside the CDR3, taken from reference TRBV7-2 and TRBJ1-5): GAGVSQSPSNKVTEKGKDVELRCDPISGHTALYWYRQSLGQGLEFLIYFQGNSAPDKSGLPSDRFSAERTGGSVSTLTIQRTQQEDSAVYLCASSSRGQPQHFGDGTRLSIL.

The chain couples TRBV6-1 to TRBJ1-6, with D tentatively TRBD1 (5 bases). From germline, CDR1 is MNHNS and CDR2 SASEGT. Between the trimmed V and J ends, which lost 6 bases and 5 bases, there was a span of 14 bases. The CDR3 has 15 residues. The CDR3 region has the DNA TGTGCCAGCAGGGGCGGGACTGCACATAATTCACCCCTCCACTTT. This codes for CASRGGTAHNSPLHF.

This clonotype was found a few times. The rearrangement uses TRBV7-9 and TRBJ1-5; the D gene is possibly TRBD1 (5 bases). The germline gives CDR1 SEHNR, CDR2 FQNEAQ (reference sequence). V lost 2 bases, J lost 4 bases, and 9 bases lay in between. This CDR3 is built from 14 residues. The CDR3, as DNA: TGTGCCAGCAGCTTACAGGGAGGAAATCAGCCCCAGCATTTT. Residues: CASSLQGGNQPQHF.

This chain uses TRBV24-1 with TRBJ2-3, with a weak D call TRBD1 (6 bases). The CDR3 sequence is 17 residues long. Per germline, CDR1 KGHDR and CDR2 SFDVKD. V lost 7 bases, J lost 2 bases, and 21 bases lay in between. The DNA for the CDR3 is TGTGCCACCAGCGACCCTACTACAGGGCAAATCACAGATACGCAGTATTTT. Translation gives CATSDPTTGQITDTQYF.

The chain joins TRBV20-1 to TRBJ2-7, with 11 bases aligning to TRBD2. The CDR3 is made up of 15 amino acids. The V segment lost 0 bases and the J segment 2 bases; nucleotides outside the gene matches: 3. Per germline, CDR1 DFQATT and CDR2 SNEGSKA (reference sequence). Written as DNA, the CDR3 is TGCAGTGCTAGAGATATAGCGGGAGGGACCTACGAGCAGTACTTC. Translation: CSARDIAGGTYEQYF.

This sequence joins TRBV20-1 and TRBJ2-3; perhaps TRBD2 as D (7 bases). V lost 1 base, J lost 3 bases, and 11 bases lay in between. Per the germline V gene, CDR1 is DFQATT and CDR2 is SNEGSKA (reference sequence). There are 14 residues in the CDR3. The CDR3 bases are TGCAGTGCTAGAGGGGGGGGGCCAACAGATACGCAGTATTTT. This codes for CSARGGGPTDTQYF.